This T cell receptor beta chain derives from a study of cytomegalovirus exposure and HLA in healthy donors. Broader study findings: Altogether, 164 TCR beta chains were recorded as cytomegalovirus-associated.

V trimming: 10 bases; J trimming: 0 bases; junction bases outside the gene matches: 5. This CDR3 contains 14 residues. Germline CDR1 is SEHNR and CDR2 is FQNEAQ (reference sequence). 60 Vbeta and 13 Jbeta primers were used in PCR. Sequencing used immunoSEQ multiplex PCR; TCRdb keeps in-frame clones, though not all of them. This sample has 150,000 or so clones, with approximately 80% found just once. A word on this clone: Antigen unknown.

Source material: PBMCs. The TCR originated in a male donor in good health and CMV-seropositive. V is TRBV7-9 and J is TRBJ1-3; 8 positions agree with TRBD1. The CDR3 DNA is TGTGCCACCTCGACAGGGGCCTCTGGAAACACCATATATTTT. Residues: CATSTGASGNTIYF.